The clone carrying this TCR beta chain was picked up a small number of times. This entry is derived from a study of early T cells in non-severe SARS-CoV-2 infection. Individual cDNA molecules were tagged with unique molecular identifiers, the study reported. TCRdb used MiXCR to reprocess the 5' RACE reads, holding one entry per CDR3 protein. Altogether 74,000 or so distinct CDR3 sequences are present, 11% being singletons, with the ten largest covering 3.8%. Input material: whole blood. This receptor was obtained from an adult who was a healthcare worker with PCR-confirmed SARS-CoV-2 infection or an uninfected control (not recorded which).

The CDR3: CASSAEVDRTDTQYF. Here the CDR3 DNA reads TGTGCCAGCAGTGCCGAAGTCGACCGCACAGATACGCAGTATTTT. V and J are TRBV6-4 and TRBJ2-3; D is unresolved. The germline V and J ends were trimmed by 4 bases and 1 base, with 12 bases remaining between them. This CDR3 has 15 amino acids. Germline V CDR1 and CDR2: MRHNA, SNTAGT.